Following are 4 T cell receptor beta chains from one sample sequenced in a study of cytomegalovirus exposure and HLA in healthy donors. 60 Vbeta and 13 Jbeta primers were used in PCR. The repertoire was sequenced with immunoSEQ multiplex PCR; TCRdb's copy has only in-frame clones and lacks some. The sample gives some 120,000 clones, around 70% of which show up once; 1.6% is in the top ten. Sequencing was performed on PBMCs. Receptor source: a woman under 30 in good health and CMV-seronegative.

The rearrangement uses TRBV7-6 and TRBJ2-7; 9 nucleotides match TRBD1. Germline CDR1 and CDR2: SGHVS and FNYEAQ. The J segment lost 6 bases and the V segment lost 5 bases, leaving 11 bases of the junction unmatched. This CDR3 has 15 amino acids. CDR3 amino acids: CASSLRTGVGTEQYF. CDR3 DNA sequence: TGTGCCAGCAGCCTTCGGACAGGGGTTGGTACCGAGCAGTACTTC.

This chain links TRBV25-1 with TRBJ2-1; 8 positions agree with TRBD2. Germline V gene data show CDR1 as MGHDK and CDR2 as SYGVNS. The trim removed 3 bases at V and 7 bases at J, leaving 14 bases unmatched. The CDR3 is 17 amino acids. The CDR3 coding sequence is TGTGCCAGCAGTGATATCGGCGGGGGGCCGGTGGGGAATGAGCAGTTCTTC. Residues: CASSDIGGGPVGNEQFF.

The J gene is TRBJ1-5, the V gene TRBV2; 11 nucleotides match TRBD1. In germline, CDR1 is SNHLY, CDR2 FYNNEI. The CDR3 contains 16 residues. Trimming took 6 bases from V and 2 from J; bases not matched to a gene: 6. DNA of the CDR3: TGTGCCAGCAGAGCGAGGACAGGGGGCGGCAATCAGCCCCAGCATTTT. It is translated as CASRARTGGGNQPQHF.

The rearrangement links TRBV27 to TRBJ1-6; D gene ambiguous. Trimming took 6 bases from V and 0 from J, leaving 15 bases between them. The germline CDR1 and CDR2 sequences are MNHEY and SMNVEV (reference sequence). This CDR3 contains 17 residues. DNA of the CDR3: TGTGCCAGCAGCTTCGGACTGACGAGCTCCTATAATTCACCCCTCCACTTT. This codes for CASSFGLTSSYNSPLHF.